A selection of T cell receptor beta chains follows, all from one sample in a study of a mutant IDH1 vaccine in newly diagnosed glioma. TCRdb keeps only in-frame clones here, not all; method: immunoSEQ multiplex PCR. The data show about 34,000 clones, just under 90% seen once. No antigens are known for them. This specimen consisted of PBMCs, obtained from a glioma patient whose treatment included an IDH1 peptide vaccine. Source of these receptors: a woman aged 25 to 45 with glioma. Each CDR3 is given with its conserved first and last residue. Fields, in order: J gene, D gene, clone size, V gene, CDR3 DNA, CDR3 protein. A D gene is named only where the DNA matches it firmly. Only part of the rows carry a size: once, few, many, or a class if the clone is expanded.

TRBJ2-1 | . | . | TRBV14 | TGTGCCAGCAGCCAAGGTGGTTTGGCGTCAGCTCAGTTCTTC | CASSQGGLASAQFF
TRBJ1-1 | . | . | TRBV27 | TGTGCCAGCAGTTTAGCGCCGGGCACGAGGGCTTTCTTT | CASSLAPGTRAFF
TRBJ1-2 | . | . | TRBV5-4 | TGTGCCAGCAGCTCCCCAATGGTCTATGGCTACACCTTC | CASSSPMVYGYTF
TRBJ1-5 | . | . | TRBV7-2 | TGTGCCAGCAGCTTAACGACAGGCCCCCATCAGCCCCAGCATTTT | CASSLTTGPHQPQHF
TRBJ2-7 | . | . | TRBV13 | TGTGCCAGCAGCTTAGATCCAGGAGGGGAGTACGAGCAGTACTTC | CASSLDPGGEYEQYF
TRBJ1-5 | . | once | TRBV10-3 | TGTGCCATCAGTGAGGGGGCAGCTTATAGCAATCAGCCCCAGCATTTT | CAISEGAAYSNQPQHF
TRBJ1-1 | . | . | TRBV14 | TGTGCCAGCAGCCCTACTGGTATGAACACTGAAGCTTTCTTT | CASSPTGMNTEAFF
TRBJ2-5 | TRBD2 | . | TRBV9 | TGTGCCAGCAGCGTAGGTCTAGCGGGGGCCACCCAAGAGACCCAGTACTTC | CASSVGLAGATQETQYF
TRBJ2-3 | TRBD2 | . | TRBV10-2 | TGCGCCAGCAGCCCCCTACCCTCGGGGGGAGGTACAGATACGCAGTATTTT | CASSPLPSGGGTDTQYF
TRBJ2-1 | . | . | TRBV5-1 | TGCGCCAGCAGGTATTCCTCCGGAGAGCAGTTCTTC | CASRYSSGEQFF
TRBJ2-6 | TRBD1 | few | TRBV29-1 | TGCAGCGTTGAAGATCCCGCCACAGGGGTCGAGGGCTTGATTTCTGGGGCCAACGTCCTGACTTTC | CSVEDPATGVEGLISGANVLTF
TRBJ2-5 | TRBD2 | . | TRBV29-1 | TGCAGCGTTAAAGCGGGGGGTCGGTACCAAGAGACCCAGTACTTC | CSVKAGGRYQETQYF
TRBJ2-7 | TRBD2 | . | TRBV7-9 | TGTGCCAGCAGCTTAGGGTTAGCGGGGGACGAGCAGTACTTC | CASSLGLAGDEQYF
TRBJ1-2 | . | . | TRBV5-1 | TGCGCCAGCAGCTTGTCAGGGAATGGCTACACCTTC | CASSLSGNGYTF